This T cell receptor beta chain was captured by sequencing in a study of Tregs in tolerant kidney transplant recipients. Recipients received nonmyeloablative bone marrow transplants from related graft donors, with transient mixed chimerism. Concerning this clone itself: Its antigen remains unidentified. The read ends 3 residues shy of where the CDR3 ends; the end is completed using the germline J gene.

Study-wide points: The small number of patients limits these findings pending further validation. This study did not directly address biological reproducibility.

Here immunoSEQ multiplex PCR was the method, and the copy in TCRdb shows in-frame clones only, minus some. This sample's clone table lists around 10,000 clones. Trimming removed 3 bases from V and 0 bases from J; junction bases left unmatched: 4. The CDR3 runs to 15 residues. Germline values: CDR1 SGHTS, CDR2 YDEGEE. This TCR was sampled from a human patient who received a combined kidney and bone marrow transplant. Among the T cells, some may be from the graft donor. The chain uses TRBV5-8 and TRBJ2-3; 7 bases align to TRBD1. The input for sequencing was CD8+ T cells from blood (PBMCs), taken 24 months after the transplant. CDR3: CASSSQGVSTDTQYF. Partial CDR3 DNA: TGTGCCAGCAGCTCCCAGGGGGTTAGCACAGATACG.